These T cell receptor beta chains were read from a single sample in a study of blood T cell repertoires in COVID-19. Libraries were prepared by immunoSEQ multiplex PCR; TCRdb keeps only in-frame clonotypes and omits some of them. The data show roughly 260,000 clones, roughly nine tenths seen once. The sequenced sample consisted of peripheral blood. The receptor set was obtained from a man between 60 and 70 years old who had recovered from COVID-19. Each CDR3 is given with its conserved first and last residue. D genes are given only for firm matches. Clone size, where shown, is once, few, many, or a class for clones that have expanded.

j_gene | v_gene | d_gene | abundance | CDR3aa | CDR3nt
TRBJ1-5 | TRBV27 | . | . | CASRDFYSNQPQHF | TGTGCCAGCAGGGACTTTTATAGCAATCAGCCCCAGCATTTT
TRBJ1-2 | TRBV27 | . | . | CASSPLPRGPSDYTF | TGTGCCAGCAGTCCACTACCTAGGGGCCCGAGCGACTACACCTTC
TRBJ2-5 | TRBV12-3/TRBV12-4 | . | . | CASSLNRAETQYF | TGTGCCAGCAGCTTAAACAGGGCGGAGACCCAGTACTTC
TRBJ2-5 | TRBV5-4 | TRBD1 | . | CASSRDRGLQETQYF | TGTGCCAGCAGCCGGGACAGGGGCTTACAAGAGACCCAGTACTTC
TRBJ2-3 | TRBV7-3 | . | . | CASSSTGGGVDTQYF | TGTGCCAGCAGCTCCACGGGCGGGGGCGTGGATACGCAGTATTTT
TRBJ2-6 | TRBV2 | . | once | CASSQPLTESGANVLTF | TGTGCCAGCAGTCAACCGCTTACAGAATCTGGGGCCAACGTCCTGACTTTC
TRBJ2-5 | TRBV9 | . | . | CASSVSPADMTQETQYF | TGTGCCAGCAGCGTATCCCCGGCCGACATGACCCAAGAGACCCAGTACTTC
TRBJ1-4 | TRBV5-1 | TRBD1 | . | CASSVQGANEKLFF | TGCGCCAGCAGCGTACAGGGGGCTAATGAAAAACTGTTTTTT
TRBJ2-7 | TRBV4-1 | TRBD2 | . | CASSQEGLAGSSSYEQYF | TGCGCCAGCAGCCAAGAGGGACTAGCGGGGTCGAGCTCCTACGAGCAGTACTTC
TRBJ2-7 | TRBV12-3/TRBV12-4 | TRBD2 | . | CASSVGGVHEQYF | TGTGCCAGCAGTGTTGGGGGGGTCCACGAGCAGTACTTC
TRBJ2-7 | TRBV4-2 | . | . | CASSQDWKGAYPYEQYF | TGTGCCAGCAGCCAAGATTGGAAAGGGGCGTATCCCTACGAGCAGTACTTC
TRBJ2-2 | TRBV27 | . | . | CASATRIRSNTGELFF | TGTGCCAGCGCAACGCGAATACGTTCGAACACCGGGGAGCTGTTTTTT
TRBJ1-5 | TRBV9 | TRBD1 | . | CASSVVMDRRSNQPQHF | TGTGCCAGCAGCGTAGTGATGGACAGGCGGAGCAATCAGCCCCAGCATTTT
TRBJ2-1 | TRBV12-5 | . | . | CASGLVGFMRASSYNEQFF | TGTGCTAGTGGTTTGGTGGGGTTTATGAGGGCAAGCTCCTACAATGAGCAGTTCTTC
TRBJ2-1 | TRBV7-2 | TRBD2 | . | CASSFGGGLQVNEQFF | TGTGCCAGCAGCTTTGGCGGGGGGTTGCAGGTAAATGAGCAGTTCTTC
TRBJ1-1 | TRBV7-2 | . | . | CASSSRATGFGTEAFF | TGTGCCAGCAGCTCTAGGGCCACAGGGTTTGGCACTGAAGCTTTCTTT
TRBJ2-7 | TRBV5-4 | TRBD1 | . | CASSLDRGYEQYF | TGTGCCAGCAGCTTGGACAGGGGTTACGAGCAGTACTTC
TRBJ2-5 | TRBV7-2 | TRBD1 | once | CASSLGRGPLAQYF | TGTGCCAGCAGCTTAGGAAGGGGGCCGCTGGCCCAGTACTTC
TRBJ2-3 | TRBV7-2 | TRBD2 | . | CASSSSRLAADTQYF | TGTGCCAGCAGCTCGTCTCGACTAGCGGCAGATACGCAGTATTTT
TRBJ2-1 | TRBV19 | TRBD1 | few | CASRDPEGQGVNEQFF | TGTGCCAGTAGGGACCCCGAAGGACAGGGGGTCAATGAGCAGTTCTTC
TRBJ2-1 | TRBV5-1 | TRBD1 | . | CASSPGQGFSYNEQFF | TGCGCCAGCAGCCCCGGACAGGGATTCTCCTACAATGAGCAGTTCTTC
TRBJ2-2 | TRBV5-4 | . | few | CASSLDREAGPNTGELFF | TGTGCCAGCAGCTTGGATAGGGAGGCAGGACCGAACACCGGGGAGCTGTTTTTT
TRBJ2-3 | TRBV19 | . | . | CASSLLGPASTDTQYF | TGTGCCAGTAGTCTATTGGGGCCGGCTAGCACAGATACGCAGTATTTT
TRBJ1-6 | TRBV19 | . | . | CASSISAPKGVNNSPLHF | TGTGCCAGTAGTATCTCGGCCCCTAAGGGGGTGAATAATTCACCCCTCCACTTT
TRBJ2-7 | TRBV23-1 | . | . | CASSHKGQLYEQYF | TGCGCCAGCAGTCATAAGGGACAACTATACGAGCAGTACTTC
TRBJ2-5 | TRBV5-4 | . | once | CASSPRGGGETQYF | TGTGCCAGCAGCCCTAGAGGGGGGGGAGAGACCCAGTACTTC
TRBJ1-1 | TRBV11-2 | TRBD1 | . | CASRVTGGYNTEAFF | TGTGCCAGCAGGGTGACAGGGGGCTACAACACTGAAGCTTTCTTT
TRBJ2-7 | TRBV11-1 | . | many | CASSLGGQGGTYEQYF | TGTGCCAGCAGCTTAGGCGGGCAGGGGGGAACCTACGAGCAGTACTTC
TRBJ1-3 | TRBV6-6 | . | . | CASITGSSGNTIYF | TGTGCCAGTATAACAGGGAGCTCTGGAAACACCATATATTTT
TRBJ2-5 | TRBV5-6 | . | . | CASSLGGYQETQYF | TGTGCCAGCAGCTTGGGCGGTTACCAAGAGACCCAGTACTTC
TRBJ1-2 | TRBV6-5 | . | once | CASRAGTHNYGYTF | TGTGCCAGCAGAGCAGGGACACATAACTATGGCTACACCTTC
TRBJ1-1 | TRBV9 | . | once | CASMRVNTEAFF | TGTGCCAGCATGCGGGTGAACACTGAAGCTTTCTTT
TRBJ1-1 | TRBV6-5 | . | . | CATSGLANTEAFF | TGTGCCACCTCCGGGTTAGCGAACACTGAAGCTTTCTTT
TRBJ2-5 | TRBV10-3 | TRBD2 | . | CAISPGGVEETQYF | TGTGCCATCAGCCCCGGGGGGGTTGAAGAGACCCAGTACTTC
TRBJ1-6 | TRBV11-3 | . | . | CASSLRSGDNSPLHF | TGTGCCAGCAGCCTCCGGTCGGGGGACAATTCACCCCTCCACTTT
TRBJ2-1 | TRBV30 | TRBD1 | . | CAWRGNRQGVDEQFF | TGTGCCTGGAGGGGTAACCGACAGGGGGTCGATGAGCAGTTCTTC